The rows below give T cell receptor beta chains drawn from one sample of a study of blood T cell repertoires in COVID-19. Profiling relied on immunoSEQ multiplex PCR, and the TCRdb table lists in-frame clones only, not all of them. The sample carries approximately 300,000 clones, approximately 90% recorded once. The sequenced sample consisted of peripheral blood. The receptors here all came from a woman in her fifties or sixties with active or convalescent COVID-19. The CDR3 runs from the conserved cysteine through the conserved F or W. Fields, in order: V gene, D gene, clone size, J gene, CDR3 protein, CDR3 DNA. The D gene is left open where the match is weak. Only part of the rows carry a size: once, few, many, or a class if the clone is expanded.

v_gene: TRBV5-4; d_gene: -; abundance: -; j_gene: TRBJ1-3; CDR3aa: CASSLAGGVGNTIYF; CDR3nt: TGTGCCAGCAGCTTGGCCGGAGGGGTTGGAAACACCATATATTTT
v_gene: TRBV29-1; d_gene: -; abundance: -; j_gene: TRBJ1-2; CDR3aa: CSVETDGYTF; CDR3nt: TGCAGCGTTGAGACAGATGGCTACACCTTC
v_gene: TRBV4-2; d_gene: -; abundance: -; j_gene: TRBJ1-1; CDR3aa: CASSLGKGDTEAFF; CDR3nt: TGTGCCAGCAGCCTGGGCAAGGGGGACACTGAAGCTTTCTTT
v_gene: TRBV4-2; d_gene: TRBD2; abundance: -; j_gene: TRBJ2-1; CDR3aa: CASSQDRSSGRARGSEQFF; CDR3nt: TGTGCCAGCAGCCAAGATAGGTCTAGCGGGAGGGCGCGAGGAAGTGAGCAGTTCTTC
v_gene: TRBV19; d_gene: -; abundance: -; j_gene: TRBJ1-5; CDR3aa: CASSMTYNSNQPQHF; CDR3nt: TGTGCCAGTAGTATGACATACAATAGCAATCAGCCCCAGCATTTT
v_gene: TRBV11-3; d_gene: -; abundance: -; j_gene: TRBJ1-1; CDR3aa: CASSRRPNTEAFF; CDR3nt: TGTGCCAGCAGTCGGCGGCCGAACACTGAAGCTTTCTTT
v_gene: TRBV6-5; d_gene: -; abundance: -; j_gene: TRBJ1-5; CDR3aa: CASSYKGDQPQHF; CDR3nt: TGTGCCAGCAGTTACAAGGGGGATCAGCCCCAGCATTTT
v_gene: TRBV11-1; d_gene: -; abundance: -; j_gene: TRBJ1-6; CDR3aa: CASSFAGGKDSPLHF; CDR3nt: TGTGCCAGCAGCTTCGCGGGTGGGAAAGATTCACCCCTCCACTTT
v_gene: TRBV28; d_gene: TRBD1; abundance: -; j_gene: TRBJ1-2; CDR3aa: CASNRQGEDYGYTF; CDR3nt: TGTGCCAGCAATAGACAGGGAGAAGACTATGGCTACACCTTC
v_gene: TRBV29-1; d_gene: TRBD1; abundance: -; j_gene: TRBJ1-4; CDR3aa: CSATTGVKLFF; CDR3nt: TGCAGCGCTACGACAGGGGTTAAACTGTTTTTT
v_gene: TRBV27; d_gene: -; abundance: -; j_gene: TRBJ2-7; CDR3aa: CASSRQGLEQYF; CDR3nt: TGTGCCAGCAGTCGTCAGGGGCTCGAGCAGTACTTC
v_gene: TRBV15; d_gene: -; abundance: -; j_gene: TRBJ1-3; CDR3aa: CATSRSRNRVGAGNTIYF; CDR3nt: TGTGCCACCAGCAGATCCCGAAACAGGGTCGGCGCTGGAAACACCATATATTTT
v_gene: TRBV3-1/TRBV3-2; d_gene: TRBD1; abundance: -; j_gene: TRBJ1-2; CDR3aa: CASSPQGASDGYTF; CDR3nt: TGTGCCAGCAGCCCCCAGGGGGCCTCGGATGGCTACACCTTC
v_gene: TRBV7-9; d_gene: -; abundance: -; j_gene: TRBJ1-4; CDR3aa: CASSSGQLATNEKLFF; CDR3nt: TGTGCCAGCAGCTCAGGGCAGCTCGCAACTAATGAAAAACTGTTTTTT
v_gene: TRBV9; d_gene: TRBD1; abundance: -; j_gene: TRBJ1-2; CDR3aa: CASSNLPGQGFNYGYTF; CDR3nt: TGTGCCAGCAGCAACCTGCCGGGACAGGGATTTAACTATGGCTACACCTTC
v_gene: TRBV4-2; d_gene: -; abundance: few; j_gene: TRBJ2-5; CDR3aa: CASSQVAFQETQYF; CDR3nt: TGTGCCAGCAGCCAAGTTGCGTTCCAAGAGACCCAGTACTTC